The 2 T cell receptor beta chains below all came from one sample that was sequenced in a study of lymphopenia after photon versus proton radiotherapy. The method was immunoSEQ multiplex PCR; TCRdb's version includes in-frame clones alone and lacks a portion of them. Found here are some 20,000 clones, 80% to 95% of them singletons; the top ten hold around 6.1%. This specimen consisted of peripheral blood, obtained from a patient treated with photon-based radiotherapy. The receptors were gathered from a man between 60 and 75 years old with pancreatic cancer.

V and J are TRBV6-5 and TRBJ2-3, with 7 bases identical to TRBD2. CDR3 length: 13 amino acids. V trimming: 2 bases; J trimming: 5 bases; junction bases outside the gene matches: 1. Germline assignment: CDR1 MNHEY and CDR2 SVGAGI. The CDR3 is CASSYVAGDTQYF. DNA of the CDR3: TGTGCCAGCAGTTACGTAGCGGGAGATACGCAGTATTTT.

The genes are TRBV7-8 and TRBJ1-2; 9 bases are a match to TRBD1. The CDR3 covers 13 residues. In germline, CDR1 is SGHVS, CDR2 FQNEAQ. The junction had 3 bases not matched to a gene; V was cut back by 2 bases and J by 8 bases. CDR3 protein: CASSLRTGDGYTF. The CDR3, as DNA: TGTGCCAGCAGCTTAAGGACAGGGGACGGCTACACCTTC.